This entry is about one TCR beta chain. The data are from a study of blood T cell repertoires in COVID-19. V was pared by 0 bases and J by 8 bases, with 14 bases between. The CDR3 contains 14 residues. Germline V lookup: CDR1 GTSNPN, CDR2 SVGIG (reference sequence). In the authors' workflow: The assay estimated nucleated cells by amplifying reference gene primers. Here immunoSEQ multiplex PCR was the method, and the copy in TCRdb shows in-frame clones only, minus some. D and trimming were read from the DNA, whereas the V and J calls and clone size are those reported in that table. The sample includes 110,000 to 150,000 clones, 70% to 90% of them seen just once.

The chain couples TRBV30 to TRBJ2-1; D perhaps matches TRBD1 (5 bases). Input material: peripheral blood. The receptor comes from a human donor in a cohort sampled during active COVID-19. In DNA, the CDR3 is TGTGCCTGGAGTGTAAGGGGTGGTTACCATGAGCAGTTCTTC. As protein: CAWSVRGGYHEQFF.